Below, one TCR beta chain is given with its context. This sample was included in a study of identical twins. Trimming shortened V by 5 bases and J by 2 bases, and 21 bases separated the two germline ends. The CDR3 is 17 amino acids. The germline V gene encodes CDR1 SGHVS and CDR2 FQNEAQ. In TCRdb, the 5' RACE reads were re-called with MiXCR into one record per CDR3 protein. Of about 900,000 distinct CDR3 sequences listed, approximately 13% are singletons. The sample was also reused in another study, on yellow fever vaccine responses in identical twins.

What was sequenced was PBMCs. The origin of this receptor is a woman aged 18-29 years in good health. J is TRBJ2-5 and V is TRBV7-8, with unresolved D. The CDR3, as DNA: TGTGCCAGCAGCGCGTTGGCGTCCCCGACGAGGCAAGAGACCCAGTACTTC. This gives the protein CASSALASPTRQETQYF.